A single sample gave rise to the 24 T cell receptor beta chains below, sequenced in a study of vaccination and CD4 T cells after COVID-19. These receptors have no identified antigens. An Oncomine TCR Beta short-read assay was used to sequence the DNA from cultured CD4+ T cells. TCRdb passed the PCR reads through MiXCR, listing each CDR3 protein once. The data contain a few thousand distinct CDR3 sequences, about three quarters of them singletons. The treatment denotes: roughly ten-day PBMC culture with coronavirus spike peptide pools or control peptides (ViraFEST assay). The sample taken for sequencing was CD4+ T cells from blood, cultured in vitro. These receptors came from a human donor who had recovered from COVID-19.

The rearrangement uses TRBV20-1 and TRBJ1-5; D unclear. Trimming left V 2 bases short and J 4 bases short, with 9 bases between. CDR1 is DFQATT and CDR2 is SNEGSKA in the germline V gene (reference sequence). This CDR3 comprises 13 residues. The CDR3 sequence: CSARPPRNQPQHF. In nucleotides, the CDR3 is TGCAGTGCTAGACCCCCGAGGAATCAGCCCCAGCATTTT.

The rearrangement links TRBV29-1 to TRBJ1-2; maybe TRBD1 (6 bases). Trimming removed 4 bases at V and 3 bases at J, with 12 bases between. The V gene's germline CDR1 is SQVTM and CDR2 ANQGSEA. The CDR3 extends over 13 amino acids. The CDR3, as DNA: TGCAGCGTTGGAGGGGGGAGCGACTATGGCTACACCTTC. As protein: CSVGGGSDYGYTF. Supplemented by reference TRBV29-1 and TRBJ1-2, the full variable domain reads SAVISQKPSRDICQRGTSLTIQCQVDSQVTMMFWYRQQPGQSLTLIATANQGSEATYESGFVIDKFPISRPNLTFSTLTVSNMSPEDSSIYLCSVGGGSDYGYTFGSGTRLTVV.

The chain is built from TRBV5-4 and TRBJ2-2; D may be TRBD1 (6 bases). Trimming pared 3 bases from V and 5 bases from J, leaving 20 bases between. The CDR3 length is 17 residues. Germline assignment: CDR1 SGHNT and CDR2 YYREEE (reference sequence). The CDR3 is CASSSPPARGKTGELFF. For the CDR3, the DNA is TGTGCCAGCAGCTCCCCGCCGGCCAGGGGTAAGACCGGGGAGCTGTTTTTT.

CDR3 protein: CASSDRTGELFF. CDR3 bases: TGTGCCAGCAGTGACAGAACCGGGGAGCTGTTTTTT. The V and J genes are TRBV5-4 and TRBJ2-2, with D possibly being TRBD1 (5 bases). Germline loops: CDR1 SGHNT, CDR2 YYREEE (reference sequence). Deletions cut 5 bases from V and 5 bases from J, with 7 bases between. This CDR3 has 12 amino acids.

This clonotype was found a few times. The chain recombines TRBV6-1 with TRBJ1-1; D is perhaps TRBD1 (5 bases). Germline assignment: CDR1 MNHNS and CDR2 SASEGT. The length of the CDR3 is 15 residues. V lost 1 base and J lost 4, with 13 bases in between. For the CDR3, the DNA is TGTGCCAGCAGTGAAGTGTGGGGTGGGGCCACTGAAGCTTTCTTT. This encodes CASSEVWGGATEAFF.

Details on this clonotype: A read error may produce the germline difference seen at one junction end. The chain uses TRBV5-5 and TRBJ1-1; 9 nucleotides align to TRBD1. The germline CDR1 and CDR2 sequences are SGHKS and YYEKEE (reference sequence). The CDR3 is made up of 14 amino acids. CDR3 sequence reads: CASSQGQGFSGAFF. The CDR3 bases are TGCGCCAGCAGCCAGGGACAGGGTTTTAGTGGAGCTTTCTTT.

V and J are TRBV18 and TRBJ1-1, with unresolved D. V was clipped by 3 bases and J by 3 bases, with 11 bases between them. The CDR3 has 14 residues. Germline CDR1 reads KGHSH; CDR2 reads LQKENI. The CDR3 loop reads CASSPTAGDTEAFF. The CDR3 nucleotides read TGTGCCAGCTCACCTACCGCCGGGGACACTGAAGCTTTCTTT.

The chain links TRBV6-1 to TRBJ2-2; TRBD2 agrees at 9 bases. This CDR3 contains 17 residues. V trimming: 10 bases; J trimming: 0 bases; junction bases outside the gene matches: 12. Germline CDR1 reads MNHNS; CDR2 reads SASEGT. The CDR3 spells CATPRPAGGSNTGELFF. In DNA, the CDR3 is TGTGCCACCCCTAGGCCAGCGGGGGGCTCGAACACCGGGGAGCTGTTTTTT.

A single count supports this clonotype. The J gene is TRBJ2-5, the V gene TRBV2; 8 nucleotides match TRBD2. The CDR3 totals 15 residues. Trimming removed 5 bases from V and 5 bases from J; junction bases left unmatched: 10. The germline V gene encodes CDR1 SNHLY and CDR2 FYNNEI. DNA of the CDR3: TGTGCCAGCAGTCGTAGCGGGGTCACGGGGGAGACCCAGTACTTC. Encoded protein: CASSRSGVTGETQYF.

V gene TRBV19 combines with J gene TRBJ2-2; D is possibly TRBD1 (6 bases). V was cut by 7 bases and J by 7 bases, with 19 bases left in between. The CDR3 is 15 amino acids. Germline V lookup: CDR1 LNHDA, CDR2 SQIVND (reference sequence). CDR3 protein: CASTPGTTGFGELFF. The CDR3 DNA reads TGTGCCAGTACCCCGGGGACGACAGGATTCGGGGAGCTGTTTTTT.

This sequence joins TRBV2 and TRBJ1-5; D uncertain. With 2 bases removed from V and 4 bases from J, the gap between germline ends came to 9 bases. This CDR3 comprises 14 residues. Germline CDR1 SNHLY, CDR2 FYNNEI. Written as DNA, the CDR3 is TGTGCCAGCAGTGAATTGAGTTCTAATCAGCCCCAGCATTTT. Its translation: CASSELSSNQPQHF. Supplemented by reference TRBV2 and TRBJ1-5, the full variable domain reads EPEVTQTPSHQVTQMGQEVILRCVPISNHLYFYWYRQILGQKVEFLVSFYNNEISEKSEIFDDQFSVERPDGSNFTLKIRSTKLEDSAMYFCASSELSSNQPQHFGDGTRLSIL.

The chain joins TRBV20-1 to TRBJ1-6, with D possibly matching TRBD1 (6 bases). The CDR3 totals 14 residues. V lost 4 bases and J lost 5, with 12 bases in between. Germline V gene data show CDR1 as DFQATT and CDR2 as SNEGSKA (reference sequence). The CDR3 DNA reads TGCAGTGCTATCCGGACAGAGAATAATTCACCCCTCCACTTT. Translated, it gives CSAIRTENNSPLHF.

The CDR3 here is CASSPRLAGEPTDTQYF. Written as DNA, the CDR3 is TGTGCCAGCAGTCCCAGACTAGCGGGAGAGCCCACAGATACGCAGTATTTT. This sequence joins TRBV27 and TRBJ2-3; 12 bases agree with TRBD2. CDR3 size: 17 residues. The germline V gene encodes CDR1 MNHEY and CDR2 SMNVEV (reference sequence). The V gene end was trimmed by 5 bases and the J gene end by 2 bases; junction bases not matched to a gene: 8.

This rearrangement joins TRBV19 to TRBJ1-5; D not certain. V was pared by 0 bases and J by 2 bases, with 17 bases between. The CDR3 is 18 residues long. Germline loops: CDR1 LNHDA, CDR2 SQIVND (reference sequence). CDR3: CASSIEPPRVLGNQPQHF. The CDR3 nucleotides are TGTGCCAGTAGTATAGAACCACCCCGAGTTTTAGGCAATCAGCCCCAGCATTTT. The complete variable domain, with remaining parts taken from reference TRBV19 and TRBJ1-5, reads DGGITQSPKYLFRKEGQNVTLSCEQNLNHDAMYWYRQDPGQGLRLIYYSQIVNDFQKGDIAEGYSVSREKKESFPLTVTSAQKNPTAFYLCASSIEPPRVLGNQPQHFGDGTRLSIL.

The V and J genes are TRBV10-3 and TRBJ1-5; D perhaps matches TRBD1 (5 bases). The V gene's germline CDR1 is ENHRY and CDR2 SYGVKD. CDR3 length: 13 residues. Deletions cut 6 bases from V and 3 bases from J, with 9 bases between. The CDR3 sequence: CAISRDPNQPQHF. CDR3 in DNA: TGTGCCATCAGCCGGGACCCCAATCAGCCCCAGCATTTT.

V usage is TRBV7-9 and J usage is TRBJ1-5, with TRBD1 matching over 8 bases. Germline CDR1 and CDR2: SEHNR and FQNEAQ (reference sequence). CDR3 length: 14 amino acids. With 5 bases clipped from V and 8 bases from J, the junction kept 8 bases outside the gene matches. DNA for the CDR3: TGTGCCAGCAGCGAAGGGACAGGCGTTGAGCCCCAGCATTTT. Its translation: CASSEGTGVEPQHF.

The V and J genes are TRBV6-1 and TRBJ2-3; D may be TRBD2 (5 bases). The ends were cut back, 5 bases at V and 1 base at J, with 16 bases in the middle. The CDR3 covers 16 residues. From germline, CDR1 is MNHNS and CDR2 SASEGT. CDR3 sequence reads: CASSRLGGSGTDTQYF. In DNA, the CDR3 is TGTGCCAGCAGTCGCCTTGGCGGTAGCGGCACAGATACGCAGTATTTT.

The chain employs TRBV7-3 and TRBJ2-6; TRBD2 might be the D (7 bases). V was clipped by 7 bases and J by 4 bases, with 14 bases between them. The CDR3 sequence is 15 residues long. Germline CDR1 and CDR2: SGHTA and FQGTGA. The CDR3 coding sequence is TGTGCCAGCACCCAAGGGGGGGCAGGGGCCAACGTCCTGACTTTC. Encoded protein: CASTQGGAGANVLTF.

A note on this clonotype: At one end, the junction sequence differs from germline, possibly due to a read error. J is TRBJ1-4 and V is TRBV7-9; D gene uncertain. CDR3 length: 12 residues. Germline V lookup: CDR1 SEHNR, CDR2 FQNEAQ (reference sequence). CDR3 residues: CASSRKNEKLSF. The CDR3, as DNA: TGTGCCAGCAGCCGGAAGAATGAAAAACTGTCTTTT.

The chain uses TRBV20-1 and TRBJ2-5; D gene uncertain. CDR1 is DFQATT and CDR2 is SNEGSKA in the germline V gene (reference sequence). This CDR3 contains 12 residues. The ends were cut back, 3 bases at V and 2 bases at J, with 7 bases in the middle. The CDR3 DNA reads as TGCAGTGCTAGGAAGGCACAAGAGACCCAGTACTTC. This codes for CSARKAQETQYF.

V usage is TRBV11-2 and J usage is TRBJ2-3, with D tentatively TRBD1 (5 bases). The CDR3 runs 15 residues. Between the trimmed V and J ends, which lost 1 base and 2 bases, there was a span of 10 bases. Germline CDR1 and CDR2: SGHAT and FQNNGV. This CDR3 reads CASSLVAGFTDTQYF. The CDR3 DNA reads TGTGCCAGCAGCTTAGTGGCAGGGTTCACAGATACGCAGTATTTT.

As to this clonotype: The germline gene is not matched at one end of the junction; a read error may be the cause. The chain has TRBV24-1 and TRBJ2-5; D not certain. This CDR3 comprises 9 residues. CDR1 is KGHDR and CDR2 is SFDVKD in the germline V gene. The CDR3 nucleotides are TGTGTCACTCAAGAGACCCGGTACTTC. It encodes CVTQETRYF.

The chain is built from TRBV11-2 and TRBJ1-5, with 8 bases fitting TRBD1. The CDR3 loop spans 14 amino acids. Germline V CDR1 and CDR2: SGHAT, FQNNGV. J gave up 7 bases and V 1 base, and 3 bases lay outside the gene matches. CDR3: CASSLGPGGQPQHF. In nucleotides, the CDR3 is TGTGCCAGCAGCTTAGGGCCAGGGGGCCAGCCCCAGCATTTT.

J is TRBJ2-5 and V is TRBV24-1; D is perhaps TRBD1 or TRBD2 (5 bases each). With 12 bases removed from V and 1 base from J, the gap between germline ends came to 14 bases. This CDR3 has 13 amino acids. In germline, CDR1 is KGHDR, CDR2 SFDVKD. The CDR3 reads CALGLGRQETQYF. The DNA for the CDR3 is TGTGCCTTAGGACTGGGGCGCCAAGAGACCCAGTACTTC.